Listed below are T cell receptor beta chains from one sample, sequenced in a study of blood T cells in healthy people across ages. Each CDR3 protein is one row after TCRdb ran MiXCR on the 5' RACE reads. In the table there are more than 650,000 distinct CDR3 sequences, 40% to 65% of which are singletons. The specimen sequenced was blood. These receptors were collected from a man older than 75 in good health. The CDR3 runs from the conserved cysteine through the conserved F or W.

j_gene,v_gene,CDR3aa
TRBJ2-7,TRBV20-1,CSVPGLAGAPSYEQYF
TRBJ2-1,TRBV20-1,CSALLLAGEGGTIYEQFF
TRBJ1-4,TRBV11-2,CASSWGQEKLFF
TRBJ2-5,TRBV7-2,CASLRGNQETQYF
TRBJ2-5,TRBV6-6,CASGETGLETQYF
TRBJ2-7,TRBV6-5,CASSYAGRSYEQYF
TRBJ2-3,TRBV29-1,CSGGTGVGADTQYF
TRBJ2-7,TRBV25-1,CASSSLSGEQYF
TRBJ2-4,TRBV27,CASTSASGSYIQYF
TRBJ1-5,TRBV19,CASHDGTAGNQPQHF
TRBJ1-2,TRBV25-1,CASTGQGYGYTF
TRBJ2-1,TRBV14,CASSRYAILAGADEQFF
TRBJ2-7,TRBV12-3/TRBV12-4,CASSLFGSGGFYEQYF
TRBJ2-1,TRBV20-1,CSARSGRPYNEQFF
TRBJ2-7,TRBV5-1,CASSFGLRTGPSYEQYF
TRBJ2-6,TRBV7-2,CASKGQATSVLSGANVLTF
TRBJ2-7,TRBV3-1,CASSPTPSEQYF
TRBJ1-6,TRBV10-3,CAISESRDRISPLHF
TRBJ2-4,TRBV6-2/TRBV6-3,CASMKVGAQNIQYF
TRBJ2-1,TRBV5-5,CASSLSATNKQFF
NA,TRBV5-1,CASRMTGAETQYF
TRBJ2-7,TRBV20-1,CSATGTVTYEQYF
TRBJ2-1,TRBV20-1,CSARDYGSYNEQFF
TRBJ2-1,TRBV7-9,CASSLSGYEQFF
TRBJ2-1,TRBV9,CASSVGTSSYNEQFF
TRBJ1-2,TRBV7-9,CASSDRGGYTF
TRBJ1-2,TRBV12-5,CASALGFYGYTF
TRBJ1-2,TRBV6-4,CASSLQGGAYGYTF
TRBJ2-3,TRBV6-1,CASGEPGTAILRYAYF
TRBJ2-7,TRBV18,CASSPGTRTEQYF
TRBJ2-1,TRBV24-1,CATRWGNYNEQFF
TRBJ2-6,TRBV5-1,CASSPQSSGANVLTF
TRBJ2-7,TRBV27,CASSLSRDGYEQYF
TRBJ2-6,TRBV15,CATIGREGRSGANVLTF
TRBJ1-3,TRBV6-5,CASRLGISSGNTIYF
TRBJ1-5,TRBV20-1,CSARDPTGSPQHF